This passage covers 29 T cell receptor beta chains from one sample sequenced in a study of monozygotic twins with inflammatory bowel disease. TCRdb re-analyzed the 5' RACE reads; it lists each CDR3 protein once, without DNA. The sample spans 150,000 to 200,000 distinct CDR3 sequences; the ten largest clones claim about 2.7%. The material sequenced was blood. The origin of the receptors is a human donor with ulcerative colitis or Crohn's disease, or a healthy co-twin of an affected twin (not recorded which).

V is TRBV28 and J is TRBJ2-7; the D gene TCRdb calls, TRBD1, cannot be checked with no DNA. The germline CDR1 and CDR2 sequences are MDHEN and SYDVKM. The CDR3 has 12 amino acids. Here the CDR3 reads CASSLGLREQYF.

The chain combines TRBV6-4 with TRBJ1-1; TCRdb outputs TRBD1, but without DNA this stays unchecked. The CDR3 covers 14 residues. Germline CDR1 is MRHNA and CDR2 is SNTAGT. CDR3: CASSAETGASEAFF.

The chain's CDR3 is CASSTQGGTKNMQYF. This rearrangement joins TRBV19 to TRBJ2-4; TCRdb selects TRBD1, and the lack of DNA leaves this call unchecked. The CDR3 consists of 15 residues. Germline CDR1 is LNHDA and CDR2 is SQIVND (reference sequence).

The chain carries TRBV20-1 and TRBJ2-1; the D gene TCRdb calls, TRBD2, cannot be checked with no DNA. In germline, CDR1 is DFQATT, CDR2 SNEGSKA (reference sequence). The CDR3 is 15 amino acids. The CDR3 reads CSAPLPGLAGDEQFF.

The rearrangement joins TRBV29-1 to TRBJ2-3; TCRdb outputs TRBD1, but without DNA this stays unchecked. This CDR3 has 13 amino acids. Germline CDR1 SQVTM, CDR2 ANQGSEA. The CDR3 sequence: CSVPGTSKDTQYF.

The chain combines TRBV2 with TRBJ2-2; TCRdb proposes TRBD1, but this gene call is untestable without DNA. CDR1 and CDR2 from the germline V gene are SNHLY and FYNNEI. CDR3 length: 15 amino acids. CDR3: CASRGQGLNTGELFF.

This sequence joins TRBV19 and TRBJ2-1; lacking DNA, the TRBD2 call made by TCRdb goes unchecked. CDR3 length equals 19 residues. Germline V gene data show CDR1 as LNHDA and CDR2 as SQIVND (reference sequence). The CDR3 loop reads CASSIQGPTLAGPYNEQFF.

CDR3 loop: CASRTPRGIEDNSPLHF. V gene TRBV28 combines with J gene TRBJ1-6; checking the TCRdb D call of TRBD1 is not possible without DNA. The CDR3 covers 17 residues. Germline V CDR1 and CDR2: MDHEN, SYDVKM.

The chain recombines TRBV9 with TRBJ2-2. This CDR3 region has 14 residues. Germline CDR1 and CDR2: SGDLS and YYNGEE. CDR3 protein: CASSVGDYTGELFF.

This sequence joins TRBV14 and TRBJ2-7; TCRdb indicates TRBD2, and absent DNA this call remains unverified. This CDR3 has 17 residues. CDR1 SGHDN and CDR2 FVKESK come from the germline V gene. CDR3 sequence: CASSRRLAGVGNGEQYF.

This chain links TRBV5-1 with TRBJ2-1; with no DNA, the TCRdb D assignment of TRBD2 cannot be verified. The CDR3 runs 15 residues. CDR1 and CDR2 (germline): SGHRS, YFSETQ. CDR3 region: CASSQGLAGVGEQFF.

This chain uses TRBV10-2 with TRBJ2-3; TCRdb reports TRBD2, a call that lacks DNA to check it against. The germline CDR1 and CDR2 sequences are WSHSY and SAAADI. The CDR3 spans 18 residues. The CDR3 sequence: CASSESTGAMSSTDTQYF.

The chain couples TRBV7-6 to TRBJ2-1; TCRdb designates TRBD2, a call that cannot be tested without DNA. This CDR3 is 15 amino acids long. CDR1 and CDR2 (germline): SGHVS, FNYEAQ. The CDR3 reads CASSLANAPRNEQFF.

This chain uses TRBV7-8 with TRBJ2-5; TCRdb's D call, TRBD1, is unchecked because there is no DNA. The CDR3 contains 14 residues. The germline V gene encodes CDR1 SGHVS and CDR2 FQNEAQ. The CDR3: CASSLWQGQETQYF.

CDR3: CAWSVNHRDNEQFF. The chain links TRBV30 to TRBJ2-1; TCRdb's D gene call, TRBD1, goes unchecked for lack of DNA. The CDR3 loop spans 14 amino acids. The germline CDR1 and CDR2 sequences are GTSNPN and SVGIG (reference sequence).

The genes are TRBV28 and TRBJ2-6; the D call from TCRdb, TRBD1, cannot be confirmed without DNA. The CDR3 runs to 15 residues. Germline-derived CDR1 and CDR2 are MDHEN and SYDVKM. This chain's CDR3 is CASSSTGSGANVLTF.

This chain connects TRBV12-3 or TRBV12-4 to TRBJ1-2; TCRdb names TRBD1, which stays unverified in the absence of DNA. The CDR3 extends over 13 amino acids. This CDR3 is CASSFGGADGYTF.

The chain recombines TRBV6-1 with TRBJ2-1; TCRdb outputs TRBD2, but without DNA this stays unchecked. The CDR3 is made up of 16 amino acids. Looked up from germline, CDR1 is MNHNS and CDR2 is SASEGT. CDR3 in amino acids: CASLTSGSLPYNEQFF.

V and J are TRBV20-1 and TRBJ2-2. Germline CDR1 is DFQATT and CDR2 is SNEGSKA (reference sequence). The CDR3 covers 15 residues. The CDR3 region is CSATKLHRPRGELFF.

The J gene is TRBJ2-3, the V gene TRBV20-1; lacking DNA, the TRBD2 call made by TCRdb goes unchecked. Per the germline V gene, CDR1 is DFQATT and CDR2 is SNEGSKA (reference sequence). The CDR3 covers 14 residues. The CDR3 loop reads CSAPGAGEVDTQYF.

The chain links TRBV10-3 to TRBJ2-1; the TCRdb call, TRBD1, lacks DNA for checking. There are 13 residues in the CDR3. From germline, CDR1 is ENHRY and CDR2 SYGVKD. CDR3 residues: CAIRGLGFNEQFF.

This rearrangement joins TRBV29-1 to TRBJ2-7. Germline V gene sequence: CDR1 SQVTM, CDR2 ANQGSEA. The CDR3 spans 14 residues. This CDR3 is CSAWVSGGSYEQYF.

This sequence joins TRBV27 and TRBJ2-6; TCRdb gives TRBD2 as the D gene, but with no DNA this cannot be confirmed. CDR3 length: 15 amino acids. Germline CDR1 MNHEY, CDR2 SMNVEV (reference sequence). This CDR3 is CASRPIAGGANVLTF.

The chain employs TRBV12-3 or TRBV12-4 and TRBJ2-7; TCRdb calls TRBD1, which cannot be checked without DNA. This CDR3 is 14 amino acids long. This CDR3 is CASSSDRGAYEQYF.

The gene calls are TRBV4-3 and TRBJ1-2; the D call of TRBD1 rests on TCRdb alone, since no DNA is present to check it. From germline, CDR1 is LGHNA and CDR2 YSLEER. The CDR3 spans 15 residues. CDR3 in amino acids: CASSQGFRGDYGYTF.

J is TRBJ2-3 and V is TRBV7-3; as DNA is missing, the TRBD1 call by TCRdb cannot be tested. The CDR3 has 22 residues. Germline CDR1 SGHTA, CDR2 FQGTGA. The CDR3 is CASSLTWTLLSTGTGLPDTQYF.

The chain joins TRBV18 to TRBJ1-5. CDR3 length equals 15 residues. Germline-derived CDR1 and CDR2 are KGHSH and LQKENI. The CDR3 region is CASSPNVASNQPQHF.

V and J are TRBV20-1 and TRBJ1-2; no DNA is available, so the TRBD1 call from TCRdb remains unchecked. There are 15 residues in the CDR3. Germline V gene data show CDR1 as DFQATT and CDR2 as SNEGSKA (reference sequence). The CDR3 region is CSAPFGAGNNYGYTF.

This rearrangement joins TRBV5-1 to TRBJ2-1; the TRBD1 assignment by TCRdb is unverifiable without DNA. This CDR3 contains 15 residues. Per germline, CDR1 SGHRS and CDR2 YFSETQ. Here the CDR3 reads CASSFVTQGDNEQFF.